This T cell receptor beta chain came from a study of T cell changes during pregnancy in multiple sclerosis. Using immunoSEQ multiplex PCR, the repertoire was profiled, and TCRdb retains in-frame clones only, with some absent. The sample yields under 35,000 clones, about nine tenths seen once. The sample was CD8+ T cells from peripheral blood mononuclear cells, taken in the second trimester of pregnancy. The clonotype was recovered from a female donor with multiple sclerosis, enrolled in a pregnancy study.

DNA for the CDR3: TGTGCCATCAGTGAGGGACTAGCGAAGTCCTACAATGAGCAGTTCTTC. It translates to CAISEGLAKSYNEQFF. The chain couples TRBV10-3 to TRBJ2-1, with 9 bases lining up with TRBD2. The V gene's germline CDR1 is ENHRY and CDR2 SYGVKD. The CDR3 has 16 amino acids. Trimming at V came to 2 bases and at J to 1 base, leaving 3 bases not matched to a gene.